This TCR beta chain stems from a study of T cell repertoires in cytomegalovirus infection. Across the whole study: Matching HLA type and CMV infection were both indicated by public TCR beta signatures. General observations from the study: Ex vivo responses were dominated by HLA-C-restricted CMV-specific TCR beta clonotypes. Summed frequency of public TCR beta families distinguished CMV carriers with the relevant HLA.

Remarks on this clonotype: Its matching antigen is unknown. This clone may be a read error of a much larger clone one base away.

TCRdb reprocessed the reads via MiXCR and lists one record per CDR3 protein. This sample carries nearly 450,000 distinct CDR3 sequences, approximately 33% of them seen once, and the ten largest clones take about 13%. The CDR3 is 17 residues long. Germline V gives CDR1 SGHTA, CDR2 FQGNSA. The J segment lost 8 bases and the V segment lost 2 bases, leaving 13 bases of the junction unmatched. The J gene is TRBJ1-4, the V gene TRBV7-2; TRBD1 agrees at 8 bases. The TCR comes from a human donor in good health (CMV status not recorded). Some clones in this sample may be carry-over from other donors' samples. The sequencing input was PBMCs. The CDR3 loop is CASSLQILLDREEKLFF. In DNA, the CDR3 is TGTGCCAGCAGCTTACAAATCCTGCTGGACAGGGAAGAAAAACTGTTTTTT.